These 14 T cell receptor beta chains share one sample of origin, sequenced in a study of blood T cell repertoires in COVID-19. Sequenced by immunoSEQ multiplex PCR; TCRdb stores in-frame clones only, minus some. The sample gives approximately 290,000 clones, around 85% of which show up once; 0.75% to 0.95% is in the top ten. The sequenced sample was peripheral blood. These receptors originate from a human donor with COVID-19, enrolled during active disease. The donor label of this sample is uncertain.

V is TRBV6-6 and J is TRBJ1-4; D gene unclear. Trimming removed 2 bases from V and 1 base from J, with 5 bases in between. The germline V gene encodes CDR1 MNHNY and CDR2 SVGAGI (reference sequence). CDR3 length equals 14 residues. The CDR3, as DNA: TGTGCCAGCAGTTACACCGGAACTAATGAAAAACTGTTTTTT. Protein product: CASSYTGTNEKLFF.

The chain uses TRBV9 and TRBJ1-6; no definite D call. CDR1 is SGDLS, CDR2 YYNGEE, per germline. This CDR3 comprises 16 residues. V lost 4 bases and J 1 base, leaving 12 bases between the germline ends. The CDR3 DNA reads TGTGCCAGCAGCCCCCGAGGCGCTTCCTATAATTCACCCCTCCACTTT. Protein: CASSPRGASYNSPLHF.

This rearrangement joins TRBV30 to TRBJ1-6, with 9 bases that match TRBD1. This CDR3 region has 13 residues. J was trimmed by 7 bases and V by 7 bases; bases with no gene match: 5. From germline, CDR1 is GTSNPN and CDR2 SVGIG (reference sequence). The CDR3 reads CASEQGANSPLHF. For the CDR3, the DNA is TGTGCCTCTGAACAGGGGGCAAATTCACCCCTCCACTTT.

This rearrangement joins TRBV5-4 to TRBJ2-3; 10 bases match TRBD2. The J segment lost 4 bases and the V segment lost 0 bases, leaving 5 bases of the junction unmatched. The length of the CDR3 is 16 residues. Germline CDR1 is SGHNT and CDR2 is YYREEE (reference sequence). The CDR3: CASSLGLAGESDTQYF. DNA of the CDR3: TGTGCCAGCAGCTTGGGGCTAGCGGGAGAGTCAGATACGCAGTATTTT.

The chain is built from TRBV7-3 and TRBJ1-1, with D possibly being TRBD1 (5 bases). Germline V lookup: CDR1 SGHTA, CDR2 FQGTGA. Trimming stripped 1 base from V and 1 base from J, with 16 bases between. The CDR3 is 17 amino acids. The CDR3 sequence: CASSLIIPAGPNTEAFF. CDR3 nucleotide sequence: TGTGCCAGCAGCTTAATTATACCGGCAGGGCCGAACACTGAAGCTTTCTTT.

The rearrangement links TRBV5-1 to TRBJ2-2; 9 bases line up with TRBD1. Germline CDR1 reads SGHRS; CDR2 reads YFSETQ. The CDR3 sequence is 15 residues long. The ends lost 1 base at V and 5 bases at J; junction bases unmatched: 3. CDR3 region: CASSLTGGRTGELFF. As DNA, the CDR3 is TGCGCCAGCAGCTTGACAGGGGGCAGGACCGGGGAGCTGTTTTTT.

The chain has TRBV3-1 (or the pseudogene TRBV3-2) and TRBJ1-2, with 12 bases matching TRBD1. After removal of 4 bases from V and 7 bases from J, the junction contained 7 bases not matched to a gene. The CDR3 loop spans 15 amino acids. Per germline, CDR1 LGHDT and CDR2 YNNKEL (reference sequence). The CDR3 loop reads CASSRGQGAQSGYTF. In nucleotides, the CDR3 is TGTGCCAGCAGCCGGGGACAGGGGGCGCAGAGTGGCTACACCTTC.

V usage is TRBV12-5 and J usage is TRBJ2-5; D is possibly TRBD1 (6 bases). Germline CDR1 is LGHNT and CDR2 is FRNRAP. Trimming removed 4 bases at V and 5 bases at J, with 14 bases between. The CDR3 consists of 14 residues. In DNA form, the CDR3 reads TGTGCTAGTGGTTCTGCAGGGGCCGAGGAGACCCAGTACTTC. Its protein is CASGSAGAEETQYF.

The chain uses TRBV6-5 and TRBJ1-3, with 7 bases lining up with TRBD1. Looked up from germline, CDR1 is MNHEY and CDR2 is SVGAGI. V was pared by 5 bases and J by 0 bases, with 4 bases of the junction left unmatched. The CDR3 totals 15 residues. The CDR3 is CASSNDRDSGNTIYF. The CDR3 DNA reads as TGTGCCAGCAGTAACGACAGGGACTCTGGAAACACCATATATTTT.

This clone was detected only once. The chain is built from TRBV7-2 and TRBJ2-3; TRBD2 aligns across 7 bases. Germline trimming cut 1 base from V and 4 bases from J; bases unmatched to any gene: 5. The CDR3 is 15 amino acids. From germline, CDR1 is SGHTA and CDR2 FQGNSA. The CDR3 region is CASSLVGGRADTQYF. The CDR3 DNA reads as TGTGCCAGCAGCTTAGTAGGCGGGAGAGCAGATACGCAGTATTTT. Full variable domain (outside the CDR3, taken from reference TRBV7-2 and TRBJ2-3): GAGVSQSPSNKVTEKGKDVELRCDPISGHTALYWYRQSLGQGLEFLIYFQGNSAPDKSGLPSDRFSAERTGGSVSTLTIQRTQQEDSAVYLCASSLVGGRADTQYFGPGTRLTVL.

The rearrangement uses TRBV19 and TRBJ2-7, with 9 bases lining up with TRBD2. The CDR3 extends over 14 amino acids. Germline CDR1 is LNHDA and CDR2 is SQIVND (reference sequence). The V and J ends lost 6 bases and 6 bases, in that order; junction bases with no gene match: 9. Here the CDR3 DNA reads TGTGCCAGTAGCCCTAGCGGGACCCTATCCGAGCAGTACTTC. Translated, it gives CASSPSGTLSEQYF.

The chain couples TRBV5-1 to TRBJ2-6, with D possibly matching TRBD1 (6 bases). The CDR3 has 15 amino acids. Between the trimmed V and J ends, which lost 4 bases and 2 bases, there was a span of 10 bases. CDR1 SGHRS and CDR2 YFSETQ come from the germline V gene. The CDR3 DNA is TGCGCCAGCAGCCGTACAGGGCCTGGGGCCAACGTCCTGACTTTC. Translating it yields CASSRTGPGANVLTF.

This chain links TRBV27 with TRBJ2-1, with 13 bases fitting TRBD2. V was clipped by 2 bases and J by 12 bases; unmatched bases: 13. Germline V CDR1 and CDR2: MNHEY, SMNVEV (reference sequence). The CDR3 runs to 17 residues. In DNA, the CDR3 is TGTGCCAGCAGTTTAGCGACTAGCGGGAGGCCTCGGAGGGGGCAGTTCTTC. Its protein product is CASSLATSGRPRRGQFF.

Here the CDR3 DNA reads TGTGCCAGCAGTTTGATGGGGACAGGCTCCTACGAGCAGTACTTC. This gives the protein CASSLMGTGSYEQYF. The chain uses TRBV28 and TRBJ2-7, with TRBD1 matching 8 bases. Per germline, CDR1 MDHEN and CDR2 SYDVKM. The CDR3 totals 15 residues. The ends lost 3 bases at V and 0 bases at J; junction bases unmatched: 4. Filled out from reference TRBV28 and TRBJ2-7, the complete variable domain reads DVKVTQSSRYLVKRTGEKVFLECVQDMDHENMFWYRQDPGLGLRLIYFSYDVKMKEKGDIPEGYSVSREKKERFSLILESASTNQTSMYLCASSLMGTGSYEQYFGPGTRLTVT.